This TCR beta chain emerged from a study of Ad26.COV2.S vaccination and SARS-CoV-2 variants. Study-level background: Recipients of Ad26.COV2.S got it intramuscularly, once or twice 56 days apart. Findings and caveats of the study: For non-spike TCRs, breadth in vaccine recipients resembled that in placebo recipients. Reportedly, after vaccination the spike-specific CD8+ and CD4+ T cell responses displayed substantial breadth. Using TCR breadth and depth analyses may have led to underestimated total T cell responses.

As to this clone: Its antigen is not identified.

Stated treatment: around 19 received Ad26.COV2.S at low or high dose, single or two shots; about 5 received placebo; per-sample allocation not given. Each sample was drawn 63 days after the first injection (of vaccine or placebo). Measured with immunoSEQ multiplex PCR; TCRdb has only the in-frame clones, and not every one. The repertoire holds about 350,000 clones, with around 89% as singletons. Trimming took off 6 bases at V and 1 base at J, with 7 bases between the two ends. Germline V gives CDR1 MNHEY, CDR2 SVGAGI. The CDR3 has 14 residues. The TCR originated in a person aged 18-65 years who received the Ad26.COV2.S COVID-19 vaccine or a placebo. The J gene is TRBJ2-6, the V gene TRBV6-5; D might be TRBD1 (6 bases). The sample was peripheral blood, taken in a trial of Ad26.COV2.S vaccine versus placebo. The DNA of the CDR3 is TGTGCCAGCAGCCAGGGGTCTGGGGCCAACGTCCTGACTTTC. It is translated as CASSQGSGANVLTF.